This TCR beta chain appears in the sequencing data of a study of T cell repertoires in cytomegalovirus infection. About the study: Public TCR beta signatures indicated both CMV infection and matching HLA type. Broader study findings: Across the ex vivo response, the dominant clonotypes were HLA-C-restricted CMV-specific TCR beta clonotypes. There were carriers of CMV plus the relevant HLA, and cumulative public TCR beta family frequency identified them.

The germline V gene encodes CDR1 SGHKS and CDR2 YYEKEE (reference sequence). V was pared by 0 bases and J by 4 bases, with 8 bases between. This CDR3 spans 14 amino acids. TCRdb itself ran the reads through MiXCR, one entry per CDR3 protein. The profile shows about 830,000 distinct CDR3 sequences, about 33% of them singletons. A note on this clonotype: Its antigen remains unknown.

The chain uses TRBV5-5 and TRBJ2-1; D might be TRBD2 (5 bases). Source: cultured CD8+ T cells from PBMCs, taken from culture after CMV antigen stimulation. The TCR originated in a human donor in good health (CMV status not recorded). Some clones in this sample may be carry-over from other donors' samples. CDR3 sequence: CASSLVERYNEQFF. The CDR3, as DNA: TGTGCCAGCAGCTTGGTAGAGCGGTACAATGAGCAGTTCTTC.